These 6 T cell receptor beta chains came from one sample sequenced in a study of shared clonotypes between healthy human individuals. This table comes from immunoSEQ multiplex PCR, and its TCRdb copy is limited to in-frame clones, with some not included. This sample has 2 million to 2.5 million clones; about 94% occur once, and the top ten carry approximately 0.13%. Source material: naive CD4+ T cells sorted from blood. The subset was: CD45RA+ positively selected. These receptors were obtained from a man between 18 and 29 years old in good health.

A note on this clone: This same CDR3 is encoded by further DNA sequences in the sample. The rearrangement uses TRBV2 and TRBJ2-5, with 9 nucleotides matching TRBD1. The CDR3 is made up of 15 amino acids. Per germline, CDR1 SNHLY and CDR2 FYNNEI. V lost 0 bases and J lost 4; bases outside the gene matches: 3. CDR3 protein: CASSEAGTGSETQYF. CDR3 nucleotide sequence: TGTGCCAGCAGTGAAGCCGGGACAGGGTCAGAGACCCAGTACTTC.

The chain recombines TRBV10-2 with TRBJ2-1, with D perhaps TRBD1 (5 bases). This CDR3 contains 14 residues. Between the trimmed V and J ends, which lost 5 bases and 6 bases, there was a span of 14 bases. Per the germline V gene, CDR1 is WSHSY and CDR2 is SAAADI. The CDR3 nucleotides are TGCGCCAGCAGTCGACAGTTCGGGTCCAATGAGCAGTTCTTC. This gives the protein CASSRQFGSNEQFF.

The chain uses TRBV30 and TRBJ1-1, with 7 nucleotides matching TRBD1. Germline values: CDR1 GTSNPN, CDR2 SVGIG (reference sequence). This CDR3 is 16 amino acids long. The J segment lost 1 base and the V segment lost 5 bases, leaving 13 bases of the junction unmatched. The CDR3 coding sequence is TGTGCCTGGTTTGCAGGTCTACAGGGGTCGAACACTGAAGCTTTCTTT. Residues: CAWFAGLQGSNTEAFF.

The chain uses TRBV6-5 and TRBJ1-1; D possibly corresponds to TRBD1 (5 bases). The V and J ends lost 7 bases and 3 bases respectively, with 9 bases between them. The CDR3 loop spans 12 amino acids. CDR1 MNHEY and CDR2 SVGAGI come from the germline V gene. CDR3 DNA: TGTGCCAGCACCAAAGGGGACACTGAAGCTTTCTTT. Translating it yields CASTKGDTEAFF.

This rearrangement joins TRBV7-2 to TRBJ1-5; the D gene is possibly TRBD1 (6 bases). Germline V CDR1 and CDR2: SGHTA, FQGNSA. The V and J ends lost 1 base and 5 bases respectively, with 12 bases between them. This CDR3 has 15 residues. The CDR3 spells CASSLELDSYQPQHF. In DNA, the CDR3 is TGTGCCAGCAGCTTAGAACTGGACAGCTATCAGCCCCAGCATTTT.

The chain links TRBV2 to TRBJ1-1, with 8 bases matching TRBD1. This CDR3 region has 14 residues. With V trimmed by 3 bases and J by 0 bases, 0 bases remained unmatched. Germline V lookup: CDR1 SNHLY, CDR2 FYNNEI. The CDR3 DNA sequence: TGTGCCAGCAGTGAGACAGGGGTGAACACTGAAGCTTTCTTT. It yields the protein CASSETGVNTEAFF.